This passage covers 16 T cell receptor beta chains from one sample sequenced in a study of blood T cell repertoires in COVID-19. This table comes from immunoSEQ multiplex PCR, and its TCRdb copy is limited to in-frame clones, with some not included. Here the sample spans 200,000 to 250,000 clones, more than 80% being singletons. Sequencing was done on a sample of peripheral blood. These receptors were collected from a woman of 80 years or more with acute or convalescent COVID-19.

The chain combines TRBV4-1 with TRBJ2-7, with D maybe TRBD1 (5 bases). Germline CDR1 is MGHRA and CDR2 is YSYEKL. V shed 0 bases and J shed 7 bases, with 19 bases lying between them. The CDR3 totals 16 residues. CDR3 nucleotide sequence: TGCGCCAGCAGCCAAGATAAACAGGAGCCCAACTGGGAGCAGTACTTC. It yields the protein CASSQDKQEPNWEQYF.

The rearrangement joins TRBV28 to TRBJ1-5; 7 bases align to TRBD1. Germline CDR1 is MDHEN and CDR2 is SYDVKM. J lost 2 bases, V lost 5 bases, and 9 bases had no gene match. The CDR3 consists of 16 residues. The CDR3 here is CASSPPPGQGNQPQHF. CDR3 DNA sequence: TGTGCCAGCAGTCCCCCTCCCGGACAGGGCAATCAGCCCCAGCATTTT.

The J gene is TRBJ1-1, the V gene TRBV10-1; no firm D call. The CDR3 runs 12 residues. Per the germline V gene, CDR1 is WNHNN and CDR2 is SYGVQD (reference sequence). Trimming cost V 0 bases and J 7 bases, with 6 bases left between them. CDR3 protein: CASSESPNEAFF. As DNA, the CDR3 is TGCGCCAGCAGTGAGTCCCCTAATGAAGCTTTCTTT.

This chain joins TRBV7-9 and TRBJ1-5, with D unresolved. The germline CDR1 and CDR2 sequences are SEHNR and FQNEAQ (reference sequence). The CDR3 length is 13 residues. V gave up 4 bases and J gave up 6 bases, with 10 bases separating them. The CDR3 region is CASSSSSVQPQHF. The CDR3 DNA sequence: TGTGCCAGCAGCTCCTCGAGCGTTCAGCCCCAGCATTTT.

As DNA, the CDR3 is TGTGCCAGCAGTGATGGGCACGCTGGCTACACCTTC. Translation: CASSDGHAGYTF. The V call is TRBV2, the J call TRBJ1-2; no clear D. The CDR3 is made up of 12 amino acids. V was shortened by 3 bases and J by 7 bases, with 9 bases between the two germline ends. Germline V gene data show CDR1 as SNHLY and CDR2 as FYNNEI.

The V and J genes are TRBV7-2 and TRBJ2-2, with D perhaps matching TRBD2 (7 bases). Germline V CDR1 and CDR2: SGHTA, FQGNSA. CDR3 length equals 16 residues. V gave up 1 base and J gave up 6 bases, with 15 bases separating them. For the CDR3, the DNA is TGTGCCAGCAGCTTAGTTACTGCGGGGGCCCCCGGGGAGCTGTTTTTT. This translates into CASSLVTAGAPGELFF.

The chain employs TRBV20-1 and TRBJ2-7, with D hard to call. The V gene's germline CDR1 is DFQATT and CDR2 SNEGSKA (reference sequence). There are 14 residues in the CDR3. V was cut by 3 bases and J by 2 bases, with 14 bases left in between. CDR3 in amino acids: CSASHRSRPYEQYF. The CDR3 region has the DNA TGCAGTGCTAGTCACCGGAGTCGCCCCTACGAGCAGTACTTC.

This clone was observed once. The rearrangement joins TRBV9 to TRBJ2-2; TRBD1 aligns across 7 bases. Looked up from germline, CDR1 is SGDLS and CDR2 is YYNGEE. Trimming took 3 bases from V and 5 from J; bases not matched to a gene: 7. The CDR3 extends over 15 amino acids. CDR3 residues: CASSGLTGSTGELFF. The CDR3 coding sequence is TGTGCCAGCAGCGGATTGACAGGGAGTACCGGGGAGCTGTTTTTT.

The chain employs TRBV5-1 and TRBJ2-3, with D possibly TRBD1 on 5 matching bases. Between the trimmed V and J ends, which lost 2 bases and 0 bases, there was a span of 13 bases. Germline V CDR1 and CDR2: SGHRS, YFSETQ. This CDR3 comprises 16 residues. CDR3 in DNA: TGCGCCAGCAGCTTTCAGGGAATTGTTAGCACAGATACGCAGTATTTT. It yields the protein CASSFQGIVSTDTQYF.

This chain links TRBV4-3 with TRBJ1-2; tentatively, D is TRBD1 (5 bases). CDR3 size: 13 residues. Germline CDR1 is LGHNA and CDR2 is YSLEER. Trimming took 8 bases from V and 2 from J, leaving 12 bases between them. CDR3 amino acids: CASSDSGNYGYTF. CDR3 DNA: TGCGCCAGCTCTGACAGCGGGAACTATGGCTACACCTTC.

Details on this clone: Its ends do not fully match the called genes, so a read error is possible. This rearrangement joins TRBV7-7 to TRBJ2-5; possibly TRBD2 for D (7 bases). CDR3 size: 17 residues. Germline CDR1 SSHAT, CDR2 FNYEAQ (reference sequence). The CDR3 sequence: CASSSKWTAGLQETQYF. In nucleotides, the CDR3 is TGTGCTAGCAGCTCGAAGTGGACAGCGGGACTCCAAGAGACCCAGTACTTC.

The chain's CDR3 is CASSEAGQGKIGNTIYF. DNA for the CDR3: TGTGCCAGCAGTGAGGCGGGACAGGGCAAGATTGGAAACACCATATATTTT. The gene calls are TRBV28 and TRBJ1-3; 9 bases line up with TRBD1. Germline CDR1 reads MDHEN; CDR2 reads SYDVKM. J lost 3 bases, V lost 5 bases, and 11 bases had no gene match. The CDR3 totals 17 residues.

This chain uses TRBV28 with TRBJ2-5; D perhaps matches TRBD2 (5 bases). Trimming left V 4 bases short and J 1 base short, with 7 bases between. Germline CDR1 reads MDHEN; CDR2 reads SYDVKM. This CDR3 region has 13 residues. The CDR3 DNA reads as TGTGCCAGCAGTTGGAGGCCCCAAGAGACCCAGTACTTC. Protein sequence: CASSWRPQETQYF.

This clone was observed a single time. In DNA, the CDR3 is TGCGCCAGCAGCCTATTCGGGACAGGGGTAGAGTCACCCCTCCACTTT. It codes for CASSLFGTGVESPLHF. The rearrangement uses TRBV5-1 and TRBJ1-6; the match to TRBD1 covers 10 bases. The CDR3 runs 16 residues. Germline V lookup: CDR1 SGHRS, CDR2 YFSETQ. With 4 bases clipped from V and 10 bases from J, the junction kept 11 bases outside the gene matches.

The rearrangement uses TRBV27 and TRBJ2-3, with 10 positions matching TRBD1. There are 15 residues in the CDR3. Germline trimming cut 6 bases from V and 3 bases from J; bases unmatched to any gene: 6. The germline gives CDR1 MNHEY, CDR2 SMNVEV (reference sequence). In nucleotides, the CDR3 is TGTGCCAGCAGAACCGGGACAGGGGTAACAGATACGCAGTATTTT. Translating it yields CASRTGTGVTDTQYF.

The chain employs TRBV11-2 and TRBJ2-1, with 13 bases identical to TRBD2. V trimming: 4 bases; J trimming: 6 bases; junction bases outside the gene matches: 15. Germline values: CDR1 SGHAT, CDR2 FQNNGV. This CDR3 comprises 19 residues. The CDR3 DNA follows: TGTGCCAGCAGCTCAAAACTAGCGGGAGGGAACCACCCATTCAATGAGCAGTTCTTC. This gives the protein CASSSKLAGGNHPFNEQFF.